A selection of T cell receptor beta chains follows, all from one sample in a study of tumor-infiltrating lymphocytes in primary liver carcinoma. TCRdb re-analysed the multiplex PCR reads in MiXCR, keeping a single row per CDR3 protein. This sample has some 190,000 distinct CDR3 sequences, with around four fifths found just once. What was sequenced was tumor tissue from primary liver carcinoma. All receptors derive from a man aged 35-49 years with primary liver carcinoma and hepatitis B virus infection. The CDR3 runs from the conserved cysteine through the conserved F or W. The order of the fields is D gene, J gene, V gene, clone size, CDR3 DNA, CDR3 protein. A D gene is named only where the DNA matches it firmly. The size field is filled for only some rows; it gives once, few, many or a size class.

D gene: NA; J gene: TRBJ2-7; V gene: TRBV7-8; clone size: NA; CDR3 DNA: TGTGCCAACAGCTGGAAACAGGAATACGGGCAGTACTTC; CDR3 protein: CANSWKQEYGQYF
D gene: TRBD2; J gene: TRBJ2-1; V gene: TRBV4-2; clone size: once; CDR3 DNA: TGTGTCAGCAGCCAAGCGACTAGCGAGTACAATGAGCAATTCTTC; CDR3 protein: CVSSQATSEYNEQFF
D gene: TRBD1; J gene: TRBJ1-6; V gene: TRBV4-1; clone size: NA; CDR3 DNA: TGCGCCAGCAGCCTGGGACAGAGCGTCTATAATTCACCCCTTCACTTT; CDR3 protein: CASSLGQSVYNSPLHF
D gene: NA; J gene: TRBJ2-3; V gene: TRBV29-1; clone size: NA; CDR3 DNA: TGCAGCGTTGCAGGGAGAACCGGGAGCGGTAGAGCGCAATATTTT; CDR3 protein: CSVAGRTGSGRAQYF
D gene: NA; J gene: TRBJ2-2; V gene: TRBV11-2; clone size: once; CDR3 DNA: TGTGCCAGCAGCTTAGTGATTAGCAGGGGCACCGGGGCGCTGTTTTTT; CDR3 protein: CASSLVISRGTGALFF
D gene: NA; J gene: TRBJ2-3; V gene: TRBV12-3/TRBV12-4; clone size: NA; CDR3 DNA: TGTGCCAGCAGTTCCGACTGGACTGTTGAGGATATGCAGTATTTT; CDR3 protein: CASSSDWTVEDMQYF
D gene: NA; J gene: TRBJ2-2; V gene: TRBV11-2; clone size: NA; CDR3 DNA: TGTACCACCAGCTTAGATCATCGGGGTAGGGACATCGGGGAACTGTTTTTT; CDR3 protein: CTTSLDHRGRDIGELFF
D gene: NA; J gene: TRBJ1-2; V gene: TRBV4-1; clone size: NA; CDR3 DNA: TGCGCCAGCAACCAAGATACTTCGGTACCGGGTGGCTACACCTTC; CDR3 protein: CASNQDTSVPGGYTF
D gene: NA; J gene: TRBJ2-7; V gene: TRBV29-1; clone size: NA; CDR3 DNA: TGTAGCGCCATGACATCTGGGGCCGGCAGTCCCTACGAGCAGTACTTC; CDR3 protein: CSAMTSGAGSPYEQYF
D gene: NA; J gene: TRBJ1-6; V gene: TRBV29-1; clone size: NA; CDR3 DNA: TGCAGCGTTGTTCAATATAATTCACCCCTCCACTTT; CDR3 protein: CSVVQYNSPLHF
D gene: NA; J gene: TRBJ1-6; V gene: TRBV4-2; clone size: NA; CDR3 DNA: TGCGCCAGCAACTCTTGGGACGGGGGAAGGAATTCACCCCTCCACTTT; CDR3 protein: CASNSWDGGRNSPLHF
D gene: NA; J gene: TRBJ1-2; V gene: TRBV21-1; clone size: NA; CDR3 DNA: TGTGCCAGTATCAAAACTGGCGACCGCACGGGCTACACCTTC; CDR3 protein: CASIKTGDRTGYTF
D gene: NA; J gene: TRBJ2-2; V gene: TRBV4-1; clone size: NA; CDR3 DNA: TGTGCCAGCAGCCAACTTATCGTCTCCGGGGAGCTGTTTTTT; CDR3 protein: CASSQLIVSGELFF
D gene: TRBD2; J gene: TRBJ2-1; V gene: TRBV4-3; clone size: many; CDR3 DNA: TGCGCCAGCAGCCAAGATAGCGGGCCAGCCTACAATGAGCAGTTCTTC; CDR3 protein: CASSQDSGPAYNEQFF
D gene: NA; J gene: TRBJ2-1; V gene: TRBV6-5; clone size: NA; CDR3 DNA: TGTGCCAGCAGTTACTACGCGGGGTGGGTGTCCTACAATGAGCAGTTGTTC; CDR3 protein: CASSYYAGWVSYNEQLF
D gene: NA; J gene: TRBJ1-6; V gene: TRBV29-1; clone size: NA; CDR3 DNA: TGCAGTGTTGCTAGCTCCTATAATACACCCCTCCACTTT; CDR3 protein: CSVASSYNTPLHF
D gene: NA; J gene: TRBJ2-7; V gene: TRBV11-1; clone size: NA; CDR3 DNA: TGTGTCAGCAGCTCCTCGCGGGGCGGCGAGCAGAACTTC; CDR3 protein: CVSSSSRGGEQNF
D gene: TRBD2; J gene: TRBJ2-1; V gene: TRBV6-6; clone size: NA; CDR3 DNA: TGTGCCAGCAGGGGATTAGCGGGAGTGAGCTCATACAATGAGCAGATCTTC; CDR3 protein: CASRGLAGVSSYNEQIF
D gene: NA; J gene: TRBJ2-7; V gene: TRBV5-1; clone size: many; CDR3 DNA: TGCGCCAGCAGCCAAACAGGGTTAGGCGAGCAGTACTTC; CDR3 protein: CASSQTGLGEQYF
D gene: NA; J gene: TRBJ2-7; V gene: TRBV6-1; clone size: NA; CDR3 DNA: TGTGCCAGCAGTATTGGGACGGTGGGCTCCTACGAGCAGTACTTT; CDR3 protein: CASSIGTVGSYEQYF
D gene: NA; J gene: TRBJ2-5; V gene: TRBV5-5; clone size: NA; CDR3 DNA: TGTGCCAGCAGCTTGAGCATTGGCACTCAAGAGACCCAGTACTTC; CDR3 protein: CASSLSIGTQETQYF
D gene: TRBD1; J gene: TRBJ1-1; V gene: TRBV4-1; clone size: once; CDR3 DNA: TGCGCCAGCAGCCCAAGTCTACAGGGGTGGAACACTGAAGTTTTCTTT; CDR3 protein: CASSPSLQGWNTEVFF
D gene: NA; J gene: TRBJ1-1; V gene: TRBV20-1; clone size: NA; CDR3 DNA: TGCAGTGCTAGAGTATTGGGGGAGGCTTCGAACACTGAAGCTTTCTTT; CDR3 protein: CSARVLGEASNTEAFF
D gene: NA; J gene: TRBJ1-1; V gene: TRBV6-1; clone size: NA; CDR3 DNA: TGTGCCAGCACCCTCGAGGAGTACACTGAAGGTTTCTTT; CDR3 protein: CASTLEEYTEGFF
D gene: NA; J gene: TRBJ1-2; V gene: TRBV29-1; clone size: NA; CDR3 DNA: TGCATCATCCCCAGCGGGGCAGGAAGGCTTACTGGCTACACCTTC; CDR3 protein: CIIPSGAGRLTGYTF
D gene: TRBD2; J gene: TRBJ2-5; V gene: TRBV4-2; clone size: NA; CDR3 DNA: TGTGCCAGCAGCCAAGATCTAGCGGGAGGACGAAGTATAGAGACCCAGTACTTC; CDR3 protein: CASSQDLAGGRSIETQYF
D gene: NA; J gene: TRBJ1-6; V gene: TRBV29-1; clone size: NA; CDR3 DNA: TGCAGCGTTTCTCAGTATAATACACCCCTCCACTTT; CDR3 protein: CSVSQYNTPLHF
D gene: NA; J gene: TRBJ2-5; V gene: TRBV11-2; clone size: NA; CDR3 DNA: NA; CDR3 protein: CASNLEVGRGTQYF
D gene: NA; J gene: TRBJ2-5; V gene: TRBV5-6; clone size: NA; CDR3 DNA: TGTGCCAGCAGCTCAGGGCGACAGAGTCTGCCCCAGAACTTC; CDR3 protein: CASSSGRQSLPQNF
D gene: NA; J gene: TRBJ2-2; V gene: TRBV7-9; clone size: NA; CDR3 DNA: TGTGCCAGCAGCTTAGCGGTCTTCACCGGGGATCTGTTTTTT; CDR3 protein: CASSLAVFTGDLFF
D gene: NA; J gene: TRBJ1-5; V gene: TRBV6-2/TRBV6-3; clone size: NA; CDR3 DNA: TGTGCCAGCAGTTACTACCCTTACAGGGTTAGCAATCAGCCCCAGCATTTT; CDR3 protein: CASSYYPYRVSNQPQHF
D gene: TRBD1; J gene: TRBJ2-7; V gene: TRBV29-1; clone size: NA; CDR3 DNA: TGTGGCGTTGAAGAAATGACAGGGCCCGGTGGACGTCAGTACTTC; CDR3 protein: CGVEEMTGPGGRQYF
D gene: TRBD1; J gene: TRBJ1-1; V gene: TRBV6-2/TRBV6-3; clone size: many; CDR3 DNA: TGTGCCAGCAGCCCTGATCGGACAGGGGGGAACACTGAAGCTTTCTTT; CDR3 protein: CASSPDRTGGNTEAFF
D gene: NA; J gene: TRBJ2-7; V gene: TRBV29-1; clone size: NA; CDR3 DNA: TGCAGCGTTGAAGTTGTGGACAGTTTTAACTACGAGCAGTACTTT; CDR3 protein: CSVEVVDSFNYEQYF
D gene: TRBD2; J gene: TRBJ2-3; V gene: TRBV5-5; clone size: NA; CDR3 DNA: TGTGCCAGCATCTTGCTTGCGGGAGAGCCCACAGATACACAGTATTTT; CDR3 protein: CASILLAGEPTDTQYF
D gene: TRBD2; J gene: TRBJ2-5; V gene: TRBV6-6; clone size: NA; CDR3 DNA: TGTGCCAGCACGGAGCGGGAGGGGCGTTCCTGGGAGACCCAGAACTTC; CDR3 protein: CASTEREGRSWETQNF
D gene: NA; J gene: TRBJ1-1; V gene: TRBV29-1; clone size: NA; CDR3 DNA: TGCAGCGTCAGCAGGGCCGGGATGAACACTGAAGCTTTCTTT; CDR3 protein: CSVSRAGMNTEAFF
D gene: NA; J gene: TRBJ2-2; V gene: TRBV5-1; clone size: NA; CDR3 DNA: TGCGCCAGCAGCTTGGCCGCAGCAAACACCGGGGAGCTGTTTTTT; CDR3 protein: CASSLAAANTGELFF
D gene: NA; J gene: TRBJ2-3; V gene: TRBV11-1; clone size: NA; CDR3 DNA: TGTGCCAGGAGCTCTGGGGGAAGCTCTGTTGGAGCCCGCACTGATATGCAGTATTTT; CDR3 protein: CARSSGGSSVGARTDMQYF
D gene: TRBD1; J gene: TRBJ2-6; V gene: TRBV11-2; clone size: once; CDR3 DNA: TGTGCCAGCAGCATGGGTGGAGACAGGGACATATCCCTCTCTGGGGCCAACGTCCCGACTTTC; CDR3 protein: CASSMGGDRDISLSGANVPTF
D gene: NA; J gene: TRBJ1-3; V gene: TRBV12-3/TRBV12-4; clone size: few; CDR3 DNA: TGTACCAGCTCGGCGAACACCATAAATTTT; CDR3 protein: CTSSANTINF
D gene: NA; J gene: TRBJ2-1; V gene: TRBV11-3; clone size: NA; CDR3 DNA: TGTGCCAGCAGCATAGATGTCTCGAACAATGAGCAGTTCTTC; CDR3 protein: CASSIDVSNNEQFF
D gene: NA; J gene: TRBJ2-5; V gene: TRBV5-1; clone size: NA; CDR3 DNA: TGCGCCATCAGCCTGTTGGAGAGCCAGTACTTC; CDR3 protein: CAISLLESQYF
D gene: NA; J gene: TRBJ2-5; V gene: TRBV11-2; clone size: NA; CDR3 DNA: TGTGCCAGCAGTTTAGGACCGGCGGGAAACCAAGAGACCCAGTACTTC; CDR3 protein: CASSLGPAGNQETQYF
D gene: NA; J gene: TRBJ1-1; V gene: TRBV6-2/TRBV6-3; clone size: NA; CDR3 DNA: TGTGCTAGCGAGACAAGTAACACTGAAGCTTTCTTT; CDR3 protein: CASETSNTEAFF
D gene: NA; J gene: TRBJ1-1; V gene: TRBV6-4; clone size: NA; CDR3 DNA: TGTGCCAGCAGTGACGGTACTGGGGGGTCGGCTTTCTTT; CDR3 protein: CASSDGTGGSAFF
D gene: TRBD1; J gene: TRBJ2-2; V gene: TRBV5-1; clone size: NA; CDR3 DNA: TGCGCCAGCAGAACCGGGACAGACTACACCGGGGAGCCGTTTTTT; CDR3 protein: CASRTGTDYTGEPFF
D gene: TRBD1; J gene: TRBJ1-5; V gene: TRBV11-3; clone size: NA; CDR3 DNA: TGTGCCAGCAGCTTAAATCAGGGGGTGGCTCAGCACCAGCATTTT; CDR3 protein: CASSLNQGVAQHQHF
D gene: NA; J gene: TRBJ2-1; V gene: TRBV6-6; clone size: NA; CDR3 DNA: TGTGTCAGCAGTTCCCGGACTATCCCCCTCGGGCAGTTCTTC; CDR3 protein: CVSSSRTIPLGQFF
D gene: NA; J gene: TRBJ2-7; V gene: TRBV5-1; clone size: NA; CDR3 DNA: TGCGCCAGCAGCCTTAACTTAGGCTCTGTCTTGTACGAGCAGTACTTC; CDR3 protein: CASSLNLGSVLYEQYF
D gene: NA; J gene: TRBJ2-5; V gene: TRBV29-1; clone size: NA; CDR3 DNA: TGCAGCGTTGAAGCGGACAAGGGACAAGCAGAGACCCAGTACTTC; CDR3 protein: CSVEADKGQAETQYF
D gene: NA; J gene: TRBJ1-2; V gene: TRBV4-3; clone size: NA; CDR3 DNA: TGCGCCAGGAGCTTCCGGGGGGCAGGGTATGGCTACACCTTC; CDR3 protein: CARSFRGAGYGYTF